The entry below gives a single TCR beta chain sequence along with its context. Original processing methods: Estimation of nucleated cell counts relied on the amplification of reference gene primers. TCRdb keeps only in-frame clones here, not all; method: immunoSEQ multiplex PCR. For V, J and clone size, that table is used; D and trimming come from the DNA. This sample carries more than 80,000 clones, around 90% of them seen once, and the ten largest clones take approximately 1.6%. These data come from a study of blood T cell repertoires in COVID-19. In the study overall: Both acute and convalescent COVID-19 samples were obtained from the United States, Italy and Spain. The analysed material was cDNA or gDNA that came from T cells, B-cell-depleted T cells, or PBMCs.

CDR1 LNHDA and CDR2 SQIVND come from the germline V gene (reference sequence). The length of the CDR3 is 14 residues. Trimming took 11 bases from V and 5 from J, leaving 18 bases between them. The TCR originated in a human donor with active COVID-19. The donor label of this sample is uncertain. Sequenced input: peripheral blood. This chain uses TRBV19 with TRBJ2-2, with D maybe TRBD1 (6 bases). CDR3 sequence (DNA): TGTGCCGGGCAGGGGCAGACGGGTACCGGGGAGCTGTTTTTT. Amino acid sequence: CAGQGQTGTGELFF.